This TCR beta chain comes out of a study of neurological immune-mediated disorders. Trimming at V came to 6 bases and at J to 6 bases, leaving 7 bases not matched to a gene. This CDR3 has 14 residues. The germline CDR1 and CDR2 sequences are MDHEN and SYDVKM. One entry per CDR3 protein, called by TCRdb with MiXCR from the 5' RACE reads. The sample has about 4,800 distinct CDR3 sequences, under 25% seen once. This sequence originates from a woman aged 60-70 years with HTLV-1-associated myelopathy (HAM/TSP). The sequenced material came from CD8+ T cells from blood. The gene calls are TRBV28 and TRBJ2-7, with TRBD2 matching 11 bases. The CDR3 region is CASSYSGRAFEQYF. The CDR3 bases are TGTGCCAGCAGCTATAGCGGGAGGGCCTTCGAGCAGTACTTC. The entire variable domain, with the rest obtained from reference TRBV28 and TRBJ2-7, is as follows: DVKVTQSSRYLVKRTGEKVFLECVQDMDHENMFWYRQDPGLGLRLIYFSYDVKMKEKGDIPEGYSVSREKKERFSLILESASTNQTSMYLCASSYSGRAFEQYFGPGTRLTVT.